Given below is one T cell receptor beta chain in context. The CDR3 has 13 residues. Per the germline V gene, CDR1 is SGHKS and CDR2 is YYEKEE (reference sequence). Germline trimming cut 5 bases from V and 7 bases from J; bases unmatched to any gene: 5. The age range of participants was about 18 to 89 years, with residence in some 25 US areas. Which cohort a participant joined came from the clinical history participants gave. The data belong to a study of blood T cell repertoires in COVID-19. The wider study: Some COVID-19 samples were acute and others convalescent; all came from the United States, Italy and Spain. PBMCs, B-cell-depleted T cells, or T cells were the source of the cDNA or gDNA that made up the material.

Assay: immunoSEQ multiplex PCR; the TCRdb copy retains only in-frame clones and omits some. The table has roughly 140,000 clones, 85% seen once. The chain carries TRBV5-5 and TRBJ2-7; TRBD2 matches 11 bases. Sequenced: PBMCs or T cells enriched from blood (not recorded which). The TCR comes from a woman between 40 and 50 years old who had recovered from COVID-19. Here the CDR3 reads CASSTSGRAEQYF. Written as DNA, the CDR3 is TGTGCCAGCAGTACTAGCGGGAGAGCTGAGCAGTACTTC. The full variable domain, completed using reference TRBV5-5 and TRBJ2-7, is DAGVTQSPTHLIKTRGQQVTLRCSPISGHKSVSWYQQVLGQGPQFIFQYYEKEERGRGNFPDRFSARQFPNYSSELNVNALLLGDSALYLCASSTSGRAEQYFGPGTRLTVT.